The source of this TCR beta chain is a study of response to subunit inactivated influenza vaccine. Study-level results: Authors suggested seasonal influenza vaccinations each recruit few new T cells.

Each CDR3 protein is one row after TCRdb ran MiXCR on the RT-PCR reads. The table shows 530,000 or so distinct CDR3 sequences, with around 13% occurring only once. There are 14 residues in the CDR3. Germline V lookup: CDR1 MNHNS, CDR2 SASEGT. Trimming removed 7 bases from V and 0 bases from J, with 10 bases in between. Concerning this clonotype itself: Its antigen remains unknown.

The sample was PBMCs from blood, taken 11 to 12 days after vaccination. The chain couples TRBV6-1 to TRBJ2-1; tentative D call: TRBD1 (6 bases). The sequence came from a middle-aged man who received an inactivated influenza vaccine. This CDR3 reads CASMGDISYNEQFF. In DNA form, the CDR3 reads TGTGCCAGCATGGGGGACATCTCCTACAATGAGCAGTTCTTC.